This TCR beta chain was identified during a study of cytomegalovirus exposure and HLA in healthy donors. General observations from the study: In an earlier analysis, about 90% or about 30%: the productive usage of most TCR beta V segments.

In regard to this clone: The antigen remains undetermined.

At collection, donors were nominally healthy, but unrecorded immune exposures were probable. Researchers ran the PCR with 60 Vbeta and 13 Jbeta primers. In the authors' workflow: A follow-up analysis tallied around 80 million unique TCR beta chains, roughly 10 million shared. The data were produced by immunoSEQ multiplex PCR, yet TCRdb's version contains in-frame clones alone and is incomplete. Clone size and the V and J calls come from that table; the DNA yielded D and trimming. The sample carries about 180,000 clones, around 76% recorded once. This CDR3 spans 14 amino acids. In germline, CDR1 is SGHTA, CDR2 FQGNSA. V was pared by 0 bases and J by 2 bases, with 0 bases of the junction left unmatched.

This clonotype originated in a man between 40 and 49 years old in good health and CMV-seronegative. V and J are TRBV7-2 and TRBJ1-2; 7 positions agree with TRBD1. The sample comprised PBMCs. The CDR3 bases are TGTGCCAGCAGCTTAGCGACAGGGAACTATGGCTACACCTTC. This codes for CASSLATGNYGYTF.